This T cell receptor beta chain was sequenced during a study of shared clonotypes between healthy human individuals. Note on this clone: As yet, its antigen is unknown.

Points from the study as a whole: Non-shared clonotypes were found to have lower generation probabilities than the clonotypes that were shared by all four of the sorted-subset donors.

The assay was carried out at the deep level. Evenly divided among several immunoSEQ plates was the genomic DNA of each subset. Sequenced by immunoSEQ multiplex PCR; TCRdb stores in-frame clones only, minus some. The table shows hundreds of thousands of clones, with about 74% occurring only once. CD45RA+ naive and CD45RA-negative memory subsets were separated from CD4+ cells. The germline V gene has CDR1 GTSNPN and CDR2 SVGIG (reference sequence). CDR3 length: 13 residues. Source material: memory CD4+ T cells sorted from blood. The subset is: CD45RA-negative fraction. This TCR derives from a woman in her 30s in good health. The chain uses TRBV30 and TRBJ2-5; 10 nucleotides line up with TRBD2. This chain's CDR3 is CASSGRALETQYF. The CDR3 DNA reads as TGTGCGTCAAGCGGGAGGGCCCTAGAGACCCAGTACTTC.